This TCR beta chain was observed in a study of blood T cell repertoires in COVID-19. The method was immunoSEQ multiplex PCR; TCRdb's version includes in-frame clones alone and lacks a portion of them. The repertoire has about 71,000 clones, approximately 92% of them found once; the top ten carry around 0.8%. Germline V gives CDR1 SGHRS, CDR2 YFSETQ. Trimming took 1 base from V and 3 from J, leaving 7 bases between them. This CDR3 is built from 13 residues. Sequencing input: peripheral blood. The genes are TRBV5-1 and TRBJ1-2; D is unclear. The sequence derives from a woman of 80 years or more with acute or convalescent COVID-19. The chain's CDR3 is CASSLPEDYGYTF. The CDR3 nucleotides are TGCGCCAGCAGCTTGCCAGAAGACTATGGCTACACCTTC.